A selection of T cell receptor beta chains follows, all from one sample in a study of T-cell reconstitution after alpha-beta-depleted transplantation in children. TCRdb re-called the PCR reads through MiXCR, storing one row per CDR3 protein. The profile shows some 240,000 distinct CDR3 sequences, 9.7% of them singletons. The sample here was PBMCs from the stem cell graft donor, taken from the stem cell graft. These receptors originate from a human donor who donated a stem cell graft to a child with SCID. Each CDR3 is given with its conserved first and last residue. Each record gives: V gene, D gene, J gene, clone size, CDR3 DNA, CDR3 protein. A D gene is named only where the DNA matches it firmly. Clone size appears in some rows only: once, few, many, or a class for an expanded clone.

V: TRBV9; D: TRBD2; J: TRBJ2-1; size: many; DNA: TGTGCCAGCAGCGTAGGACTAGCGGGAACCTACAATGAGCAGTTCTTC; CDR3: CASSVGLAGTYNEQFF
V: TRBV5-1; D: .; J: TRBJ2-5; size: many; DNA: TGCGCCAGCAGCTTGGGGACGGTCACCTACCAAGAGACCCAGTACTTC; CDR3: CASSLGTVTYQETQYF
V: TRBV3-1; D: .; J: TRBJ1-4; size: many; DNA: TGTGCCAGCAGCCCCCACAGGGCGGCTAATGAAAAACTGTTTTTT; CDR3: CASSPHRAANEKLFF
V: TRBV12-3/TRBV12-4; D: .; J: TRBJ2-3; size: many; DNA: TGTGCCAGCAGTCCTAGGGAGACTAGCACAGATACGCAGTATTTT; CDR3: CASSPRETSTDTQYF
V: TRBV7-9; D: .; J: TRBJ1-4; size: many; DNA: TGTGCCAGCAGCTCGGAGGGGCCGGGATGGGAAAAACTGTTTTTT; CDR3: CASSSEGPGWEKLFF
V: TRBV5-1; D: .; J: TRBJ2-5; size: many; DNA: TGCGCCAGCAGCTTGACGGACTGGGGATCGGAGACCCAGTACTTC; CDR3: CASSLTDWGSETQYF
V: TRBV12-5; D: .; J: TRBJ2-1; size: .; DNA: TGTGCTAGTGGCCCGCCGGGGTCCTACAATGAGCAGTTCTTC; CDR3: CASGPPGSYNEQFF
V: TRBV4-3; D: TRBD2; J: TRBJ2-3; size: few; DNA: TGCGCCAGCAGCCAACTAGCCGGCGGGGGAGATACGCAGTATTTT; CDR3: CASSQLAGGGDTQYF
V: TRBV11-2; D: .; J: TRBJ2-1; size: many; DNA: TGTGCCAGCAGCTTAGGGGCACAGGTCCCCTACAATGAGCAGTTCTTC; CDR3: CASSLGAQVPYNEQFF
V: TRBV10-3; D: .; J: TRBJ2-3; size: many; DNA: TGTGCCATCAGTGAGTCACCCAGCGGGTCCACAGATACGCAGTATTTT; CDR3: CAISESPSGSTDTQYF
V: TRBV20-1; D: .; J: TRBJ2-5; size: .; DNA: TGCAGTGCTAGTTTCCGCGGAGAGACCCAGTACTTC; CDR3: CSASFRGETQYF
V: TRBV20-1; D: .; J: TRBJ1-2; size: many; DNA: TGCAGTGCTCTCGGGCACTATGGCTACACCTTC; CDR3: CSALGHYGYTF
V: TRBV9; D: .; J: TRBJ2-5; size: many; DNA: TGTGCCAGCAGCGTAGGCGTGACAGAACGTGAGGAGACCCAGTACTTC; CDR3: CASSVGVTEREETQYF
V: TRBV10-3; D: .; J: TRBJ1-4; size: many; DNA: TGTGCATGCCGGGGTACCAGTGAAAAACTGTTTTTT; CDR3: CACRGTSEKLFF
V: TRBV5-5; D: TRBD1; J: TRBJ1-1; size: many; DNA: TGTGCCAGCAGTATAACAGGGGATCGGAGCACTGAAGCTTTCTTT; CDR3: CASSITGDRSTEAFF
V: TRBV9; D: .; J: TRBJ1-4; size: many; DNA: TGTGCCAGCAGCGTAGACGGGAACTCACGGGGCGAAAAACTGTTTTTT; CDR3: CASSVDGNSRGEKLFF
V: TRBV5-5; D: .; J: TRBJ1-1; size: many; DNA: TGTGCCAGCAGCTTGACCGTGGGGGTTTTGGACACTGAAGCTTTCTTT; CDR3: CASSLTVGVLDTEAFF
V: TRBV12-3/TRBV12-4; D: .; J: TRBJ2-1; size: many; DNA: TGTGCCAGCAGTCCACATTACAATGAGCAGTTCTTC; CDR3: CASSPHYNEQFF
V: TRBV5-1; D: .; J: TRBJ1-1; size: many; DNA: TGCGCCAGCGGACGGGGACATATGAACACTGAAGCTTTCTTT; CDR3: CASGRGHMNTEAFF
V: TRBV6-5; D: TRBD2; J: TRBJ2-3; size: many; DNA: TGTGCCAGCAGTTACTCGGTTACGGGGGGAACAGATACGCAGTATTTT; CDR3: CASSYSVTGGTDTQYF
V: TRBV5-1; D: TRBD1; J: TRBJ2-2; size: few; DNA: TGCGCCAGCGGCGGACAGGGGGGACACACCGGGGAGCTGTTTTTT; CDR3: CASGGQGGHTGELFF
V: TRBV12-3/TRBV12-4; D: .; J: TRBJ2-6; size: many; DNA: TGTGCCAGCACCAAAATTTGGTCCACGCGTATATCTGGGGCCAACGTCCTGACTTTC; CDR3: CASTKIWSTRISGANVLTF
V: TRBV20-1; D: TRBD1; J: TRBJ1-5; size: many; DNA: TGCAGTGCTAGAGATCAGGGGGCAAAGCCCCAGCATTTT; CDR3: CSARDQGAKPQHF
V: TRBV5-1; D: .; J: TRBJ2-2; size: many; DNA: TGCGCCAGCAGCTTGGGGCAGGGTCCCACCGGGGAGCTGTTTTTT; CDR3: CASSLGQGPTGELFF
V: TRBV10-3; D: .; J: TRBJ2-5; size: many; DNA: TGTGCCATCAGTGAGCCGACCCTGGCGTACCAAGAGACCCAGTACTTC; CDR3: CAISEPTLAYQETQYF
V: TRBV20-1; D: .; J: TRBJ1-1; size: .; DNA: TGCAGTGCAGAGGACCCCTCGAAGCCTGAAGCTTTCTTT; CDR3: CSAEDPSKPEAFF
V: TRBV5-5; D: .; J: TRBJ2-2; size: many; DNA: TGTGCCAGCAGTTTAATCCACACGACCACCGGGGAGCTGTTTTTT; CDR3: CASSLIHTTTGELFF
V: TRBV29-1; D: TRBD1; J: TRBJ1-4; size: many; DNA: TGCAGCGCCCTGACAGGGGCTATACATGAAAAACTGTTTTTT; CDR3: CSALTGAIHEKLFF
V: TRBV7-2; D: .; J: TRBJ2-2; size: many; DNA: TGTGCCAGCAGCCCCGCTGTATCCGGGGAGCTGTTTTTT; CDR3: CASSPAVSGELFF
V: TRBV6-2/TRBV6-3; D: .; J: TRBJ2-1; size: many; DNA: TGTGCCAGCGGCGGACAGTTTTACAATGAGCAGTTCTTC; CDR3: CASGGQFYNEQFF
V: TRBV5-1; D: .; J: TRBJ1-1; size: many; DNA: TGCGCCAGCAGCCCGCGGGAAGGGGGCACTGAAGCTTTCTTT; CDR3: CASSPREGGTEAFF
V: TRBV5-6; D: TRBD2; J: TRBJ2-1; size: few; DNA: TGTGCCAGCAGCTTGGCCAAGGGTAGCGGGGGGCTAAGCTCCTACAATGAGCAGTTCTTC; CDR3: CASSLAKGSGGLSSYNEQFF